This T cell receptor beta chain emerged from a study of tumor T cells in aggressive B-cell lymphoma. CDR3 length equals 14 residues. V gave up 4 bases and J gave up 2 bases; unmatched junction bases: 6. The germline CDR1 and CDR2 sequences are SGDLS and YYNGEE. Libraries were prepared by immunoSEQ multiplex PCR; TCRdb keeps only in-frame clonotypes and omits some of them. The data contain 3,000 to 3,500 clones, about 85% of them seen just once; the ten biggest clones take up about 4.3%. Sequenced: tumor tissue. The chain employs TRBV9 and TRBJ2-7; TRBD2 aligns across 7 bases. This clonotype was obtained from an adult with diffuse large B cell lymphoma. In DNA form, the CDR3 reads TGTGCCAGCAGCCCTTCGGCGGGGGCCTACGAGCAGTACTTC. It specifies CASSPSAGAYEQYF.